This TCR beta chain was identified during a study of cytomegalovirus exposure and HLA in healthy donors. Findings and limits, study-wide: Most TCR sequences were seen very rarely across donors, but some public TCRs occurred in many.

Primers: 60 Vbeta forward and 13 Jbeta reverse. Sequencing used immunoSEQ multiplex PCR; TCRdb keeps in-frame clones, though not all of them. This sample has about 150,000 clones, with over 50% found just once. The CDR3 loop spans 16 amino acids. The junction had 7 bases not matched to a gene; V was cut back by 3 bases and J by 0 bases. The germline CDR1 and CDR2 sequences are SGDLS and YYNGEE. Among the donors, all were healthy bone marrow donors. Points on this clone: As yet, its antigen is unknown.

This rearrangement joins TRBV9 to TRBJ2-3; 7 positions match TRBD2. This clonotype was sampled from a human donor in good health. The sequenced material came from PBMCs. Here the CDR3 reads CASSAQLARSTDTQYF. The CDR3, as DNA: TGTGCCAGCAGCGCCCAACTAGCGAGGAGCACAGATACGCAGTATTTT.